This section outlines one TCR beta chain sequence together with its context. Its cognate antigen is unknown. TCRdb's copy holds only in-frame clones and misses some; the assay was immunoSEQ multiplex PCR. This sample has around 1,900,000 clones, with roughly 95% found just once. This sample is part of a study of shared clonotypes between healthy human individuals. The study's findings and limits: Generally, estimated richness proved larger in naive subsets than it did in memory subsets. Limitation of the genetic and exposure-history diversity represented came from the few donors. Incompleteness in sorted-subset sequencing, despite large depth, was shown by rarefaction.

Germline assignment: CDR1 SEHNR and CDR2 FQNEAQ (reference sequence). V was trimmed by 5 bases and J by 9 bases, leaving 14 bases between them. The CDR3 has 13 amino acids. The naive CD8 fraction comprised CD45RO-negative cells positively selected for CCR7 and excluded terminally differentiated effector memory CD45RA+ cells. All of the donors resided in Nashville, Tennessee, and each was a Caucasian adult. The sequence was collected from a man aged 18 to 35 in good health. Some clones in this sample may be carry-over from other donors' samples. This chain joins TRBV7-9 and TRBJ1-5, with D possibly being TRBD1 (6 bases). Sequencing was done on a sample of naive CD8+ T cells from PBMCs. The CDR3 bases are TGTGCCAGCAGCGAATCCTGGGGGCGGCCCCAGCATTTT. Protein product: CASSESWGRPQHF.